These T cell receptor beta chains were read from a single sample in a study of T cells in Graves' hyperthyroidism and ophthalmopathy. TCRdb itself ran the multiplex PCR reads through MiXCR, one entry per CDR3 protein. Of 750,000 to 950,000 distinct CDR3 sequences listed, approximately 40% are singletons. The sequenced sample consisted of blood. The receptor set was obtained from a man aged 18 to 30 with Graves' hyperthyroidism. Both conserved end residues are part of each CDR3. D genes are given only for firm matches. Part of the rows lack a size; the others show once, few, many or a class for expanded clones.

J	V	D	size	DNA	CDR3
TRBJ1-4	TRBV5-8	TRBD1	NA	TGTGCCAGCAGCGGGACAGGCTCAAATGAAAAACTGTTTTTT	CASSGTGSNEKLFF
TRBJ2-5	TRBV2	NA	NA	TGTGCCAGCAGAGGACCGGCTCACCAAGAGACCCAGTACTTC	CASRGPAHQETQYF
TRBJ2-6	TRBV2	TRBD1	few	TGTGCCAGCTTTGGACAGGCCTTCTCTGGGGCCAACGTCCTGACTTTC	CASFGQAFSGANVLTF
TRBJ1-4	TRBV19	NA	many	TGTGCCAGTAGTACCCGGGACAATGAAAAACTGTTTTTT	CASSTRDNEKLFF
TRBJ1-5	TRBV20-1	NA	NA	TGCAGTGCTAGAGATCTAGTGGGGAACTACGAGCATTTT	CSARDLVGNYEHF
TRBJ1-6	TRBV10-3	NA	many	TGTGCCATCAGTGAAGGGGCGGAATCACCCCTCCACTTT	CAISEGAESPLHF
TRBJ1-3	TRBV6-1	NA	NA	TGTGCCAGCAGTCGTACGCAGGGTCACAGACCTGGAAACACCATATATTTT	CASSRTQGHRPGNTIYF
TRBJ1-2	TRBV5-1	NA	NA	TGCGCCAGCAGACACGAGGGGGTAACCCCCAGGACTACCTACGGCTACACCTTC	CASRHEGVTPRTTYGYTF
TRBJ1-6	TRBV14	NA	many	TGTGCCAGCAGCCAGCCTCCGGAGAATTCACCCCTCCACTTT	CASSQPPENSPLHF
TRBJ1-1	TRBV5-4	TRBD1	few	TGTGCCAGCAGCCCTGGCGACAGGGTGAACACTGAAGCTTTCTTT	CASSPGDRVNTEAFF
TRBJ1-1	TRBV7-9	TRBD1	many	TGCGCCAGCAGCCCGGGGGACAGGGACACTGAAGCTTTCTTT	CASSPGDRDTEAFF
TRBJ1-4	TRBV20-1	NA	NA	TGCAGTGCTAGTGTCTCACCTAATATTAATGAAAAACTGTTTTTT	CSASVSPNINEKLFF
TRBJ1-4	TRBV7-9	NA	many	TGTGCCAGCAGCTTAGCTGTGACGGAACTTAATGAAAAACTGTTTTTT	CASSLAVTELNEKLFF
TRBJ2-5	TRBV7-6	NA	NA	TGTGCCAGCAGCGTCGGGTCAGGGGAGACCCAGTACTTC	CASSVGSGETQYF
TRBJ1-5	TRBV7-9	NA	NA	TGTGCCAGCAGCCTCGGGACGTTTCGAGGTCAGCCCCAGCATTTT	CASSLGTFRGQPQHF
TRBJ2-2	TRBV15	NA	NA	TGTGCCACCAGCGGAGATAGGACTTCCTTACCCGGGGAGCTGTTTTTT	CATSGDRTSLPGELFF
TRBJ2-7	TRBV6-6	NA	NA	TGTGCCAGCCTTAACCACGAGCAGTACTTC	CASLNHEQYF
TRBJ1-1	TRBV2	NA	NA	TGTGCCAGCAGTTTATTGTACAGCCAGAACACTGAAGCTTTCTTT	CASSLLYSQNTEAFF
TRBJ1-1	TRBV29-1	NA	NA	TGCAGCAGCCCTCGGACGGTGAACACTGAAGCTTTCTTT	CSSPRTVNTEAFF
TRBJ2-2	TRBV6-5	TRBD2	NA	TGTGCCGCCGGGGGGAACAGAATCACCGGGGAGCTGTTTTTT	CAAGGNRITGELFF
TRBJ2-2	TRBV10-3	NA	NA	TGTGCCATCAGTGTCGGGGGGCGGAACACCGGGGAGCTGTTTTTT	CAISVGGRNTGELFF
TRBJ1-2	TRBV20-1	NA	NA	TGCAGTGCTAGCGGACGGAATACTAACTATGGCTACACCTTC	CSASGRNTNYGYTF
TRBJ2-5	TRBV5-1	NA	few	TGCGCCAGCAGCTTCTCGAGGGAGGCAGAGACCCAGTACTTC	CASSFSREAETQYF
TRBJ1-1	TRBV20-1	TRBD1	NA	TGCAGTGCTAGAGCGGGACAGGCGGTGAACACTGAAGCTTTCTTT	CSARAGQAVNTEAFF
TRBJ1-3	TRBV20-1	NA	few	TGCAGTGCCCCAAAGGAGGGTGCTGGTGGTGGAAACACCATATATTTT	CSAPKEGAGGGNTIYF
TRBJ2-3	TRBV20-1	NA	NA	TGCAGTGCCCCATTGGGCACAGATACGCAGTATTTT	CSAPLGTDTQYF
TRBJ1-3	TRBV12-3/TRBV12-4	NA	NA	TGTGCCAGCAACTTCCAGTCCGGAAACACCATATATTTT	CASNFQSGNTIYF
TRBJ2-6	TRBV5-1	NA	NA	TGCGCCAGCAGCCTGGGGCAGCGCTCTGGGGCCAACGTCCTGACTTTC	CASSLGQRSGANVLTF